The entry that follows covers one TCR beta chain sequence. Trimming removed 4 bases at V and 0 bases at J, with 7 bases between. CDR3 length equals 14 residues. Germline V gene lookup returns CDR1 MGHRA and CDR2 YSYEKL. The assay was immunoSEQ multiplex PCR, and TCRdb's table has in-frame clones only and misses some. The table records 30,000 to 45,000 clones, 65% to 75% of them present only once. The entry originates in a study of immune evolution from preneoplasia to lung adenocarcinoma. Macro-dissection enriched premalignant or tumor cells before nucleic acid extraction. This clonotype was sampled from a person between 60 and 69 years old with lung adenocarcinoma. The specimen sequenced was FFPE invasive lung adenocarcinoma tissue. This rearrangement joins TRBV4-1 to TRBJ1-3; D is unclear. The DNA of the CDR3 is TGCGCCAGCAGCCCCCAGCACTCTGGAAACACCATATATTTT. Translating it yields CASSPQHSGNTIYF.